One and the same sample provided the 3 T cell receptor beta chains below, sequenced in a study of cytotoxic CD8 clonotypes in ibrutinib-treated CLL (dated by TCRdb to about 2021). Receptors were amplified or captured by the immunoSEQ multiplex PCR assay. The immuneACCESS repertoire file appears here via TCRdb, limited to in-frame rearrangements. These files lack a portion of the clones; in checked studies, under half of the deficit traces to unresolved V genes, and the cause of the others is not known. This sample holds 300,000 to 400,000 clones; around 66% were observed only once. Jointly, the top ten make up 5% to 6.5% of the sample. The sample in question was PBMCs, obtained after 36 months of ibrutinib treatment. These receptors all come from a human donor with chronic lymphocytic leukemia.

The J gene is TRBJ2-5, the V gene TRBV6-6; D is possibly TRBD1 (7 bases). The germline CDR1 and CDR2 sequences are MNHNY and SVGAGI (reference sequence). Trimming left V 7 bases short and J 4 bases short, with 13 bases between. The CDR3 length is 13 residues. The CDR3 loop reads CASIRGALETQYF. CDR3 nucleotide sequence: TGTGCCAGCATCAGGGGGGCTCTAGAGACCCAGTACTTC.

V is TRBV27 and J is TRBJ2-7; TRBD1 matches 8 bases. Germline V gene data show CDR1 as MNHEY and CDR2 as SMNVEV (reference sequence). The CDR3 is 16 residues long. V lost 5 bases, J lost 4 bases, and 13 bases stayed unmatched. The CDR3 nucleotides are TGTGCCAGCAGTGCGGACAGGGCTTTTACCGTATACGAGCAGTACTTC. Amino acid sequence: CASSADRAFTVYEQYF.

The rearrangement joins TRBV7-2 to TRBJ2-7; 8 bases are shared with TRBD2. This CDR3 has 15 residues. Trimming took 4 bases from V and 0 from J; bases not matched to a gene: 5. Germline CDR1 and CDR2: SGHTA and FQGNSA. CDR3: CASSSTSESSYEQYF. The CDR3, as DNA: TGTGCCAGCAGCTCGACTAGCGAAAGCTCCTACGAGCAGTACTTC. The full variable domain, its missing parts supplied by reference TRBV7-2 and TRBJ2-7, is GAGVSQSPSNKVTEKGKDVELRCDPISGHTALYWYRQSLGQGLEFLIYFQGNSAPDKSGLPSDRFSAERTGGSVSTLTIQRTQQEDSAVYLCASSSTSESSYEQYFGPGTRLTVT.